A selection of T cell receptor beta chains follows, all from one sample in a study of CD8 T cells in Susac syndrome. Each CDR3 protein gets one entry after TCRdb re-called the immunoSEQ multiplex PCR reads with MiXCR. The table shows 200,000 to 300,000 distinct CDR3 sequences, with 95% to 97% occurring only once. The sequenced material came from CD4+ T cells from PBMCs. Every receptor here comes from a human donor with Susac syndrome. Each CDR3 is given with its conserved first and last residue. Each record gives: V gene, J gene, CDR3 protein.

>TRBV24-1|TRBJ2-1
CATSATSGRPLQFF
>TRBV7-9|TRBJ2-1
CASSLRGGLGDGEQFF
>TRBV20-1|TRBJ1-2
CSARVSEIGYGYTF
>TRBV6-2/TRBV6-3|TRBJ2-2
CASSYIRGPGELFF
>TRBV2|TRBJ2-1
CAREREGRGEQFF
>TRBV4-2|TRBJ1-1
CASSRDFGATEAFF
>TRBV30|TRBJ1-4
CAWSLDDGEKLFF
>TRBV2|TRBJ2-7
CANNLEPGSYEQYF
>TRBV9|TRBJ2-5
CASSARQGVQETQYF
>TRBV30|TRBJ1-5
CAWSSEIAMGGGQPQHF
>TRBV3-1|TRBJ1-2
CASSQGDPRYGYTF
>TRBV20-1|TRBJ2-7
CSARDGTSGRHEQYF
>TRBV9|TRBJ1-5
CASSSYGGSQPQHF
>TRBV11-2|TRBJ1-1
CASSLTDFRNTEAFF
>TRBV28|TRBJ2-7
CASRKNAGTGNHEQYF
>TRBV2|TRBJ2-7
CASSYVRSGEQYF
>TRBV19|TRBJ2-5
CASSTQGHLQETQYF
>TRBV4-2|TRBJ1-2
CASSQGGTGGYGYTF